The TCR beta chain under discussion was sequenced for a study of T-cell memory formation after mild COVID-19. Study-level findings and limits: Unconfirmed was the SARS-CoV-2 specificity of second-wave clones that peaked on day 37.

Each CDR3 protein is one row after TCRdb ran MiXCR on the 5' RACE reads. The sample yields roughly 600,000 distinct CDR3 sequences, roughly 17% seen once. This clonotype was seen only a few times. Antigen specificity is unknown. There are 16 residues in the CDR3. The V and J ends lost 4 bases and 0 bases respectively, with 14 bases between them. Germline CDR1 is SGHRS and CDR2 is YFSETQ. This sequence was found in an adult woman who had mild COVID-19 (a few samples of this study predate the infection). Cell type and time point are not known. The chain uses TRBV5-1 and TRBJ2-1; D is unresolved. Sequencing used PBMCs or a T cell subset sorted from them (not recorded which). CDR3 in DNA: TGCGCCAGCAGCCTACGTCGACCCAGCTCCTACAATGAGCAGTTCTTC. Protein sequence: CASSLRRPSSYNEQFF.